This is a list of T cell receptor beta chains from one sample in a study of blood T cell repertoires in COVID-19. Assay: immunoSEQ multiplex PCR; the TCRdb copy retains only in-frame clones and omits some. The table has approximately 100,000 clones, 92% seen once. The sample consisted of peripheral blood. The receptors derive from a man aged 50-60 years with active COVID-19. Both conserved end residues are part of each CDR3. The order of the fields is V gene, clone size, D gene, J gene, CDR3 protein, CDR3 DNA. D genes are given only for firm matches. Where a row states a size, it is once, few, many or the class of an expanded clone; other rows omit it.

>TRBV11-2|NA|TRBD2|TRBJ2-1
CASSLQGTSEQFF
TGTGCCAGCAGCTTACAAGGGACTAGTGAGCAGTTCTTC
>TRBV28|NA|NA|TRBJ1-4
CASRSWSRINEKLFF
TGTGCCAGCAGATCCTGGTCGAGGATTAATGAAAAACTGTTTTTT
>TRBV7-8|NA|NA|TRBJ1-2
CASSLTGSYGYTF
TGTGCCAGCAGCTTAACAGGTAGCTATGGCTACACCTTC
>TRBV10-3|NA|TRBD1|TRBJ2-7
CAISGQGGSYEQYF
TGTGCCATCAGTGGACAGGGGGGCTCGTACGAGCAGTACTTC
>TRBV3-1/TRBV3-2|NA|TRBD1|TRBJ1-4
CASSQEDREREKLFF
TGTGCCAGCAGCCAAGAAGACAGGGAAAGGGAAAAACTGTTTTTT
>TRBV2|NA|NA|TRBJ1-1
CASDPETGIYTEAFF
TGTGCCAGCGATCCTGAAACAGGGATTTACACTGAAGCTTTCTTT
>TRBV7-9|NA|NA|TRBJ1-2
CASSLGEWHPYTF
TGTGCCAGCAGCTTAGGGGAGTGGCATCCCTACACCTTC
>TRBV7-9|once|TRBD2|TRBJ2-3
CASNSGRIQYF
TGTGCCAGCAACAGCGGGAGGATCCAGTATTTT
>TRBV6-4|NA|NA|TRBJ2-1
CASSDSYRGNEQFF
TGTGCCAGCAGTGACTCGTATCGGGGCAATGAGCAGTTCTTC
>TRBV5-1|once|TRBD2|TRBJ2-3
CASRLGLAGDTQYF
TGCGCCAGCAGGCTGGGACTAGCGGGAGATACGCAGTATTTT
>TRBV14|NA|NA|TRBJ2-2
CASSPFFIIQGSNTGELFF
TGTGCCAGCAGCCCCTTCTTCATTATCCAGGGTTCGAACACCGGGGAGCTGTTTTTT
>TRBV29-1|NA|NA|TRBJ1-1
CSVSSGRDTEAFF
TGCAGCGTTAGTTCGGGGAGAGACACTGAAGCTTTCTTT
>TRBV11-2|NA|NA|TRBJ2-7
CASSQGGVGQYF
TGTGCCAGCAGCCAGGGCGGGGTGGGGCAGTACTTC
>TRBV28|NA|NA|TRBJ1-3
CASQSGGNTIYF
TGTGCCTCGCAGTCGGGAGGAAACACCATATATTTT
>TRBV28|NA|NA|TRBJ2-5
CASSLFQGSETQYF
TGTGCCAGCAGTTTATTTCAGGGTTCGGAGACCCAGTACTTC
>TRBV30|NA|NA|TRBJ1-1
CAWSVGTPNTEAFF
TGTGCCTGGAGTGTAGGGACACCTAACACTGAAGCTTTCTTT
>TRBV30|few|TRBD2|TRBJ2-1
CACPVGPGTSGRSEQFF
TGTGCCTGCCCGGTGGGCCCAGGGACTAGCGGGAGGAGTGAGCAGTTCTTC
>TRBV6-5|once|NA|TRBJ1-1
CASRGLKNTEAFF
TGTGCCAGCAGGGGGCTAAAGAACACTGAAGCTTTCTTT
>TRBV25-1|NA|NA|TRBJ2-7
CASSAQGYEQYF
TGTGCCAGCAGTGCCCAGGGATACGAGCAGTACTTC
>TRBV3-1/TRBV3-2|once|TRBD1|TRBJ1-3
CASSHRGPGNTIYF
TGTGCCAGCAGCCACAGGGGGCCTGGAAACACCATATATTTT
>TRBV28|NA|TRBD2|TRBJ2-7
CASSLPTAGSYEQYF
TGTGCCAGCAGTCTTCCGACAGCGGGGTCCTACGAGCAGTACTTC
>TRBV19|NA|TRBD1|TRBJ2-6
CASTGRTGGRPPISGANVLTF
TGTGCCAGTACGGGGCGGACAGGGGGCCGACCTCCTATCTCTGGGGCCAACGTCCTGACTTTC